The 25 T cell receptor beta chains reported below all come from one sample, sequenced in a study of blood T cells in healthy people across ages. Sample-barcoded 5' priming and a J-beta primer mix drove a second PCR of roughly 6 to 12 cycles. TCRdb reprocessed the 5' RACE reads with MiXCR, giving one entry per CDR3 protein. The sample has some 760,000 distinct CDR3 sequences, about 25% seen once. Separately, the same data were catalogued under a study of T cells of mothers and their children.

Sequenced material: blood. The receptors were gathered from a boy aged 5 to 17 in good health.

The rearrangement joins TRBV2 to TRBJ2-5; D possibly matches TRBD1 or TRBD2 (6 bases each). This CDR3 is built from 14 residues. V was trimmed by 6 bases and J by 4 bases, leaving 15 bases between them. The germline V gene encodes CDR1 SNHLY and CDR2 FYNNEI. CDR3: CASRKGGGVETQYF. CDR3 nucleotides: TGTGCCAGCAGGAAGGGGGGCGGGGTAGAGACCCAGTACTTC.

The V gene is TRBV7-8, the J gene TRBJ2-7; TRBD2 aligns across 10 bases. J lost 3 bases, V lost 3 bases, and 5 bases had no gene match. The CDR3 extends over 15 amino acids. Germline CDR1 and CDR2: SGHVS and FQNEAQ. The CDR3 region is CASSFASGSRYEQYF. In nucleotides, the CDR3 is TGTGCCAGCAGCTTTGCTAGCGGGAGTCGCTACGAGCAGTACTTC.

This chain links TRBV28 with TRBJ2-5; 9 nucleotides agree with TRBD1. This CDR3 spans 18 amino acids. Germline assignment: CDR1 MDHEN and CDR2 SYDVKM. The V gene end was trimmed by 5 bases and the J gene end by 5 bases; junction bases not matched to a gene: 18. The CDR3 sequence: CASSTYRGLGSLSETQYF. CDR3 coding DNA: TGTGCCAGCAGTACCTACAGGGGGCTTGGGAGCTTAAGCGAGACCCAGTACTTC.

This chain joins TRBV5-4 and TRBJ1-1; D might be TRBD1 (5 bases). The CDR3 totals 17 residues. CDR1 and CDR2 from the germline V gene are SGHNT and YYREEE (reference sequence). The V and J ends lost 1 base and 2 bases respectively, with 18 bases between them. CDR3 nucleotides: TGTGCCAGCAGCTTGCGGTTAGTCAGGGACGGAAACACTGAAGCTTTCTTT. Its translation: CASSLRLVRDGNTEAFF.

The sample holds a few counts of this clonotype. The chain carries TRBV12-3 or TRBV12-4 and TRBJ2-1, with D perhaps given as TRBD1 or TRBD2 (5 bases each). The CDR3 runs 13 residues. Trimming removed 6 bases from V and 13 bases from J, with 19 bases in between. CDR3 sequence reads: CASSLLSGLLQFF. In nucleotides, the CDR3 is TGTGCCAGCAGCCTTCTGTCGGGGCTATTACAGTTCTTC.

The gene calls are TRBV6-6 and TRBJ1-3; unclear D gene. This CDR3 region has 14 residues. Germline V lookup: CDR1 MNHNY, CDR2 SVGAGI (reference sequence). Trimming cost V 5 bases and J 4 bases, with 12 bases left between them. The CDR3 region has the DNA TGTGCCAGCAGTGAGAGTGTCGTCGGAAACACCATATATTTT. Amino acids: CASSESVVGNTIYF.

The chain carries TRBV6-2 or TRBV6-3 and TRBJ2-2, with TRBD2 as a possible D gene (5 bases). The CDR3 sequence is 14 residues long. Germline CDR1 reads MNHEY; CDR2 reads SVGEGT. Trimming shortened V by 7 bases and J by 10 bases, and 19 bases separated the two germline ends. CDR3 amino acids: CASTPGLASKELFF. In DNA form, the CDR3 reads TGTGCCAGCACCCCCGGTCTGGCTAGCAAGGAGCTGTTTTTT.

The V and J genes are TRBV3-1 and TRBJ2-2; D is unclear. The CDR3 extends over 14 amino acids. Trimming stripped 1 base from V and 3 bases from J, with 6 bases between. CDR1 and CDR2 (germline): LGHDT, YNNKEL (reference sequence). The CDR3 DNA is TGTGCCAGCAGCCAAGGAAGTCACACCGGGGAGCTGTTTTTT. It is translated as CASSQGSHTGELFF.

The J gene is TRBJ1-6, the V gene TRBV30; D gene unclear. CDR1 and CDR2 from the germline V gene are GTSNPN and SVGIG (reference sequence). Trimming left V 3 bases short and J 0 bases short, with 9 bases between. The CDR3 consists of 15 residues. The CDR3: CAWRSWSSYNSPLHF. CDR3 bases: TGTGCCTGGAGAAGCTGGAGCTCCTATAATTCACCCCTCCACTTT.

This clonotype was counted a few times. This chain joins TRBV11-2 and TRBJ1-2; a weak D match, TRBD1 (6 bases). Germline lookup yields CDR1 SGHAT and CDR2 FQNNGV. The CDR3 totals 14 residues. The V gene lost 3 bases and the J gene lost 5 bases, with 13 bases spanning the gap. The CDR3 protein is CASSFPGQLYGYTF. In nucleotides, the CDR3 is TGTGCCAGCAGCTTTCCCGGACAGCTTTATGGCTACACCTTC.

The chain joins TRBV28 to TRBJ1-2; the D is unclear. There are 13 residues in the CDR3. Germline CDR1 reads MDHEN; CDR2 reads SYDVKM. Trimming took off 2 bases at V and 6 bases at J, with 10 bases between the two ends. The CDR3 reads CASSLMRRNGYTF. CDR3 coding DNA: TGTGCCAGCAGTTTAATGAGGCGTAATGGCTACACCTTC.

The chain is built from TRBV21-1 and TRBJ2-5; the table's D call, TRBD1, has no DNA check behind it. Near its end, the DNA agrees better with TRBJ2-7, so the J call may be wrong. TRBV21-1 corresponds to a pseudogene. The length of the CDR3 is 14 residues. CDR3 sequence: CASSKSGTTYEQYF. CDR3 bases: TGTGCCAGCAGCAAATCCGGGACCACCTACGAGCAGTACTTC.

The rearrangement uses TRBV11-2 and TRBJ2-6; D gene uncertain. The V end lost 2 bases, the J end lost 0 bases, and 11 bases lay between the germline ends. Germline CDR1 reads SGHAT; CDR2 reads FQNNGV. CDR3 size: 17 residues. CDR3 DNA: TGTGCCAGCAGCTTAAGATTGGGTGACTCTGGGGCCAACGTCCTGACTTTC. Protein: CASSLRLGDSGANVLTF.

The chain combines TRBV6-1 with TRBJ2-7; 9 bases agree with TRBD2. CDR3 size: 15 residues. From germline, CDR1 is MNHNS and CDR2 SASEGT. The V gene end was trimmed by 3 bases and the J gene end by 0 bases; junction bases not matched to a gene: 3. The CDR3 here is CASSEGLADSYEQYF. CDR3 coding DNA: TGTGCCAGCAGTGAGGGACTAGCAGACTCCTACGAGCAGTACTTC.

The rearrangement joins TRBV4-1 to TRBJ2-5, with a weak D call TRBD1 (5 bases). The ends were cut back, 0 bases at V and 2 bases at J, with 7 bases in the middle. The CDR3 has 14 amino acids. Germline CDR1 reads MGHRA; CDR2 reads YSYEKL. CDR3 region: CASSQDWTQETQYF. The CDR3 nucleotides are TGCGCCAGCAGCCAAGATTGGACACAAGAGACCCAGTACTTC.

This clonotype was detected only once. The V call is TRBV15, the J call TRBJ2-3; 10 bases agree with TRBD2. This CDR3 has 16 residues. The germline V gene has CDR1 LNHNV and CDR2 YYDKDF (reference sequence). J gave up 4 bases and V 4 bases, and 8 bases lay outside the gene matches. The CDR3 loop reads CATSTSSGSGSDTQYF. Here the CDR3 DNA reads TGTGCCACCAGCACTTCTAGCGGGAGTGGATCAGATACGCAGTATTTT.

V and J are TRBV29-1 and TRBJ1-1; no definite D call. The germline V gene has CDR1 SQVTM and CDR2 ANQGSEA. Between the trimmed V and J ends, which lost 5 bases and 1 base, there was a span of 11 bases. The CDR3 length is 13 residues. The CDR3 sequence is CSVHVLENTEAFF. DNA for the CDR3: TGCAGCGTTCACGTCTTGGAGAACACTGAAGCTTTCTTT.

In this sample, this clonotype turned up a few times. The CDR3 bases are TGCAGTGCTAGCCCCACGACAGCCAGTGGTGAAAAACTGTTTTTT. Amino acids: CSASPTTASGEKLFF. This rearrangement joins TRBV20-1 to TRBJ1-4, with a weak D call TRBD1 (5 bases). The CDR3 consists of 15 residues. The V end lost 3 bases, the J end lost 7 bases, and 18 bases lay between the germline ends. Germline CDR1 and CDR2: DFQATT and SNEGSKA (reference sequence).

Points on this clonotype: This is likely a read error, given that the CDR3 carries no conserved phenylalanine or tryptophan at its end. V is TRBV11-3 and J is TRBJ2-3; D gene uncertain. This CDR3 spans 13 amino acids. Germline CDR1 reads SGHNT; CDR2 reads YENEEA. V dropped 0 bases and J dropped 6 bases, with 7 bases sitting between them. The CDR3 loop is CASSLDLGDTQYS. CDR3 sequence (DNA): TGTGCCAGCAGCTTAGATCTGGGGGATACGCAGTATTCT.

This clonotype was picked up a small number of times. The rearrangement uses TRBV7-9 and TRBJ2-3, with D maybe TRBD1 (6 bases). Germline V gene data show CDR1 as SEHNR and CDR2 as FQNEAQ (reference sequence). Trimming pared 6 bases from V and 3 bases from J, leaving 16 bases between. The CDR3 covers 15 residues. CDR3 sequence (DNA): TGTGCCAGCAGTCCCAAAACAGGGACGACAGATACGCAGTATTTT. Translated, it gives CASSPKTGTTDTQYF. The complete variable domain, with remaining parts taken from reference TRBV7-9 and TRBJ2-3, reads DTGVSQNPRHKITKRGQNVTFRCDPISEHNRLYWYRQTLGQGPEFLTYFQNEAQLEKSRLLSDRFSAERPKGSFSTLEIQRTEQGDSAMYLCASSPKTGTTDTQYFGPGTRLTVL.

The rearrangement links TRBV28 to TRBJ2-5; 7 bases line up with TRBD2. V lost 6 bases and J lost 5; bases outside the gene matches: 12. Germline CDR1 reads MDHEN; CDR2 reads SYDVKM. This CDR3 is built from 15 residues. The CDR3 here is CASSPIDRAGETQYF. The DNA of the CDR3 is TGTGCCAGCAGCCCGATCGACAGAGCGGGGGAGACCCAGTACTTC.

In regard to this clonotype: A much larger clonotype is one base distant, so this may be a read error. The chain uses TRBV7-9 and TRBJ2-1; 12 bases match TRBD2. The germline V gene has CDR1 SEHNR and CDR2 FQNEAQ (reference sequence). The length of the CDR3 is 14 residues. V dropped 10 bases and J dropped 6; count of bases not matched to a gene: 7. Here the CDR3 DNA reads TGTGCCACTAGACTAGCGGGGGCCTTCAATGAGCAGTTCTTC. Protein: CATRLAGAFNEQFF.

The V gene is TRBV28, the J gene TRBJ2-1; 10 bases map to TRBD1. The CDR3 length is 16 residues. Unmatched junction bases numbered 8, after V lost 1 base and J lost 8 bases. Per the germline V gene, CDR1 is MDHEN and CDR2 is SYDVKM. The CDR3 bases are TGTGCCAGCAGTTTATCATCCCGCGGGACAGGGGATGAGCAGTTCTTC. It encodes CASSLSSRGTGDEQFF.

This chain links TRBV5-6 with TRBJ2-7; either TRBD1 or TRBD2 may supply D (5 bases each). Trimming stripped 2 bases from V and 6 bases from J, with 15 bases between. The CDR3 contains 14 residues. Per germline, CDR1 SGHDT and CDR2 YYEEEE. DNA of the CDR3: TGTGCCAGCAGCTTCGGGGCGGCCACCACCGAGCAGTACTTC. This sequence encodes CASSFGAATTEQYF.

This chain joins TRBV18 and TRBJ1-2; tentative D call: TRBD1 (5 bases). Germline V CDR1 and CDR2: KGHSH, LQKENI. Trimming removed 4 bases from V and 6 bases from J, with 18 bases in between. The CDR3 sequence is 15 residues long. As DNA, the CDR3 is TGTGCCAGCTCACTCGGAAGCTGGGGGATCGATGGCTACACCTTC. Its protein product is CASSLGSWGIDGYTF.